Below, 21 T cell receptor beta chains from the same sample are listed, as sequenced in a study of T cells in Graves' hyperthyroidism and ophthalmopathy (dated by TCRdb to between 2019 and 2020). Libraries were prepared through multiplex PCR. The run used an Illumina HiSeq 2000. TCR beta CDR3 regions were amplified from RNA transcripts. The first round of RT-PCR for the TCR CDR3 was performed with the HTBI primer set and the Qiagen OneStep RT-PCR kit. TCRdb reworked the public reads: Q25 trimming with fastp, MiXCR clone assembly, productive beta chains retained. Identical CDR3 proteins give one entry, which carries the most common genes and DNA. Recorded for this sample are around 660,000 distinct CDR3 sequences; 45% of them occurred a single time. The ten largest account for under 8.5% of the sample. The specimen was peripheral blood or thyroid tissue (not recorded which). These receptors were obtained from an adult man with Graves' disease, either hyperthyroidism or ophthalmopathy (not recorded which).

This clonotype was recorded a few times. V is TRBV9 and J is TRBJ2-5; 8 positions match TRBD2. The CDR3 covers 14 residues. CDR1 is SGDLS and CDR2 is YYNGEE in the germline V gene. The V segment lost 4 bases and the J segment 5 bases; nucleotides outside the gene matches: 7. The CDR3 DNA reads TGTGCCAGCAGCCGGGGGGGTGGTTGGGAGACCCAGTACTTC. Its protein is CASSRGGGWETQYF.

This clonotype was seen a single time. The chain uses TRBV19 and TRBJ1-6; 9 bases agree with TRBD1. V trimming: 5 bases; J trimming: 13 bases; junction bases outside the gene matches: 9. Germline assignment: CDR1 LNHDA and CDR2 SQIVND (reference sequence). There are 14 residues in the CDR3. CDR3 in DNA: TGTGCCAGTAGTCGGGACAGGGCAGGAGAGCCCCTCCACTTT. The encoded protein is CASSRDRAGEPLHF.

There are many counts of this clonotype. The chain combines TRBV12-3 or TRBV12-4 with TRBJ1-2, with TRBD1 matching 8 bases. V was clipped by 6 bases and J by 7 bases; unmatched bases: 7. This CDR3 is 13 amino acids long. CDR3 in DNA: TGTGCCAGCAGCCAGGGACAGGATCGTGGCTACACCTTC. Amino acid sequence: CASSQGQDRGYTF.

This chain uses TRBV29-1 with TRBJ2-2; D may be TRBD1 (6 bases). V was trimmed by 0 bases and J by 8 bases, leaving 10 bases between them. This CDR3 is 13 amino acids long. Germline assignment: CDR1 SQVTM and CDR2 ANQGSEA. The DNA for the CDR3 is TGCAGCGTTGAAGATCTCGGGACAGGGGAGCTGTTTTTT. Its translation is CSVEDLGTGELFF.

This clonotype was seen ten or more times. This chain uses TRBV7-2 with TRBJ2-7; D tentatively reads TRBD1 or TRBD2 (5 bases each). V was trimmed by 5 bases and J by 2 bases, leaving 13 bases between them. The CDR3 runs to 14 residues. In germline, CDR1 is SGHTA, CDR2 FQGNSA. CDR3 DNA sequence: TGTGCCAGCAGCATGGGACCTCGGACCTACGAGCAGTACTTC. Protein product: CASSMGPRTYEQYF.

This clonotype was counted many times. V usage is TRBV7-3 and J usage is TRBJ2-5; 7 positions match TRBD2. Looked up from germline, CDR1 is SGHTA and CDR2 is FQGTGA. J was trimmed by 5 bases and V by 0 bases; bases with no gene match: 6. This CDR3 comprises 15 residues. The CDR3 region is CASSLTGGPGETQYF. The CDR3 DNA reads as TGTGCCAGCAGCTTAACGGGAGGGCCCGGGGAGACCCAGTACTTC.

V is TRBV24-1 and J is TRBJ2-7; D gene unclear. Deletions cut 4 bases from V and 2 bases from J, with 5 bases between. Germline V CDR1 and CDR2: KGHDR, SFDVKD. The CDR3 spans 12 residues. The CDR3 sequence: CATSDPTYEQYF. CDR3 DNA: TGTGCCACCAGTGACCCGACCTACGAGCAGTACTTC.

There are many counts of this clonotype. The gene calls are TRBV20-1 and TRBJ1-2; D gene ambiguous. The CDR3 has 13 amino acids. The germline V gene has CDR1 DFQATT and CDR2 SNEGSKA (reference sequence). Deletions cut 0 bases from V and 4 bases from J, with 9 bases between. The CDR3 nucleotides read TGCAGTGCTAGAGATGGGCAGTCCTATGGCTACACCTTC. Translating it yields CSARDGQSYGYTF.

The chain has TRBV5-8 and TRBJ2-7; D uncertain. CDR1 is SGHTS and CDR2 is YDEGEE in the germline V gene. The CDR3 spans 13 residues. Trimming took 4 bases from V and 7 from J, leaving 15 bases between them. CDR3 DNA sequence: TGTGCCAGCAGCCTTTTCCCAATCGGGGAGCAGTACTTC. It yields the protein CASSLFPIGEQYF.

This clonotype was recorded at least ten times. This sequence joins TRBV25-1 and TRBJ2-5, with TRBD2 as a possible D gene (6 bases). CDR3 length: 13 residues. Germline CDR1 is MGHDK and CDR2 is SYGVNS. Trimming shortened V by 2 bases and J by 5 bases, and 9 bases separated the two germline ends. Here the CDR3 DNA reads TGTGCCAGCAGTGAAGTAGGGAGGGAGACCCAGTACTTC. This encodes CASSEVGRETQYF.

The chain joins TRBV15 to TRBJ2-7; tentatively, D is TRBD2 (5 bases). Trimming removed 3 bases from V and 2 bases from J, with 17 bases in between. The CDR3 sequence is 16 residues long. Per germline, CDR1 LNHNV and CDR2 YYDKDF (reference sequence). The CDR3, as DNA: TGTGCCACCAGCAGCTTGACGGCGGGTGGAACCTACGAGCAGTACTTC. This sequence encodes CATSSLTAGGTYEQYF.

CDR3 sequence: CASGQEAGGPSYEQYF. CDR3 coding DNA: TGTGCCAGCGGCCAAGAGGCGGGAGGGCCATCCTACGAGCAGTACTTC. The rearrangement links TRBV7-2 to TRBJ2-7, with 9 bases identical to TRBD2. The V segment lost 8 bases and the J segment 1 base; nucleotides outside the gene matches: 12. The germline V gene encodes CDR1 SGHTA and CDR2 FQGNSA. The CDR3 has 16 residues.

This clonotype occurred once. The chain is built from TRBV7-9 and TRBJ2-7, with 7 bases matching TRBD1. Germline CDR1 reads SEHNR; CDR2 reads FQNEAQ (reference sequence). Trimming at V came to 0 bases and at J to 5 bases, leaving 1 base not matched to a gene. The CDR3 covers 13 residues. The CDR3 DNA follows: TGTGCCAGCAGCTTAGCAAGGGGGCACGAGCAGTACTTC. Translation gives CASSLARGHEQYF. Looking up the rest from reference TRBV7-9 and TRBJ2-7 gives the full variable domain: DTGVSQNPRHKITKRGQNVTFRCDPISEHNRLYWYRQTLGQGPEFLTYFQNEAQLEKSRLLSDRFSAERPKGSFSTLEIQRTEQGDSAMYLCASSLARGHEQYFGPGTRLTVT.

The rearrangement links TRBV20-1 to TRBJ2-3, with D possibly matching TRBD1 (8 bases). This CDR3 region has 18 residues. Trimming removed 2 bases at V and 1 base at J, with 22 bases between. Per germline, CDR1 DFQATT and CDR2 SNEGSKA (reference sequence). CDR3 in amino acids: CSARPSGGNRGGTDTQYF. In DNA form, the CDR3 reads TGCAGTGCTAGACCCTCCGGGGGGAACAGGGGGGGCACAGATACGCAGTATTTT.

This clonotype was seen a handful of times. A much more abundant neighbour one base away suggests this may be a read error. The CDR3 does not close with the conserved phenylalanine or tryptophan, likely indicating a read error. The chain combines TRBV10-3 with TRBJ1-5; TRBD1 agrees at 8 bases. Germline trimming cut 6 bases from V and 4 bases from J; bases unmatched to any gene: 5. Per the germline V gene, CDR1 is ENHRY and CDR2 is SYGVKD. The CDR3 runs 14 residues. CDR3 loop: CAIRDRDGNQPQHL. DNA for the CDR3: TGTGCCATCAGGGACAGGGATGGGAATCAGCCCCAGCATCTT.

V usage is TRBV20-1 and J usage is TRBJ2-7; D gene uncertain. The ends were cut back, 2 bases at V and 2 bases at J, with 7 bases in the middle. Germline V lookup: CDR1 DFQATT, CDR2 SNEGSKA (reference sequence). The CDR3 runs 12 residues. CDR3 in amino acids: CSARSQAYEQYF. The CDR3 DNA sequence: TGCAGTGCTAGATCCCAGGCCTACGAGCAGTACTTC.

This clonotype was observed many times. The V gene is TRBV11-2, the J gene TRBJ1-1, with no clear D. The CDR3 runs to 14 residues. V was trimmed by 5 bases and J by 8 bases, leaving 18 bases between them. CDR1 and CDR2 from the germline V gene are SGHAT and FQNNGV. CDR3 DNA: TGTGCCAGCAGCCCACTAAGAACGAGGGCGGAAGCTTTCTTT. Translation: CASSPLRTRAEAFF.

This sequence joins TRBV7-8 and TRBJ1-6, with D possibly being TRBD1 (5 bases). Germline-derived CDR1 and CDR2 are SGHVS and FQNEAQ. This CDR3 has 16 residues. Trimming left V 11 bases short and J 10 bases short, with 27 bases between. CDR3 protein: CAWSVRGLMGRSPLHF. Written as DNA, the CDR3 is TGTGCCTGGAGTGTACGGGGCCTCATGGGTCGGTCACCCCTCCACTTT.

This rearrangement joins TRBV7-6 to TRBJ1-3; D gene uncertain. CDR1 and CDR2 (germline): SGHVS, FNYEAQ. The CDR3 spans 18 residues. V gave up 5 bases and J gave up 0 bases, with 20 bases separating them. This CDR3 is CASSRERVKLSSGNTIYF. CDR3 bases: TGTGCCAGCAGCAGAGAACGGGTTAAGCTCTCCTCTGGAAACACCATATATTTT.

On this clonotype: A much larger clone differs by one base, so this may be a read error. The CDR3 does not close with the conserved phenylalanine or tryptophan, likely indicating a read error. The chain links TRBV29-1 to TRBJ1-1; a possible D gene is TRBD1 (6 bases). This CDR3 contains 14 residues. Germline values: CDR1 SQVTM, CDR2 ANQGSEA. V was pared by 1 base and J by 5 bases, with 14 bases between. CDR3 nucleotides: TGCAGCGTTGAAGGCGGGGGGCTGGGGACTGAAGCTTTCTTA. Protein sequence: CSVEGGGLGTEAFL.

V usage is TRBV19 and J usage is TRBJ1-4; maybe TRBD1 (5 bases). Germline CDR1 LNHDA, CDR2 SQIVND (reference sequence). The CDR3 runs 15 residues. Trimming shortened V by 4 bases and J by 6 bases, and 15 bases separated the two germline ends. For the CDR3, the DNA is TGTGCCAGTAGTAGATCAGGGTTGGGATATGAAAAACTGTTTTTT. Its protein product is CASSRSGLGYEKLFF.